One and the same sample provided the 15 T cell receptor beta chains below, sequenced in a study of early T cells in non-severe SARS-CoV-2 infection. TCRdb re-derived calls from the 5' RACE reads in MiXCR, one entry per CDR3 protein. The sample contains some 98,000 distinct CDR3 sequences, approximately 15% of which appear only once. What was sequenced was whole blood. The receptor source for this set is an adult who was a healthcare worker with PCR-confirmed SARS-CoV-2 infection or an uninfected control (not recorded which).

This clonotype occurred a few times. The V and J genes are TRBV6-1 and TRBJ1-5; D ambiguous. CDR1 MNHNS and CDR2 SASEGT come from the germline V gene. Trimming pared 5 bases from V and 4 bases from J, leaving 9 bases between. There are 13 residues in the CDR3. As DNA, the CDR3 is TGTGCCAGCAGTTCTTCCTTTAATCAGCCCCAGCATTTT. Protein product: CASSSSFNQPQHF.

This clonotype was counted a few times. The chain carries TRBV7-2 and TRBJ2-2, with D unresolved. This CDR3 comprises 13 residues. CDR1 SGHTA and CDR2 FQGNSA come from the germline V gene. Between the trimmed V and J ends, which lost 5 bases and 1 base, there was a span of 5 bases. The DNA of the CDR3 is TGTGCCAGCAGCCAGAAGAACACCGGGGAGCTGTTTTTT. Translating it yields CASSQKNTGELFF.

The chain uses TRBV29-1 and TRBJ1-1; TRBD1 matches 10 bases. The CDR3 contains 13 residues. CDR1 and CDR2 (germline): SQVTM, ANQGSEA. The ends lost 4 bases at V and 6 bases at J; junction bases unmatched: 5. The CDR3 DNA reads TGCAGCGTTGGGACAGGGGGGGTACCTGAAGCTTTCTTT. Protein product: CSVGTGGVPEAFF.

This clonotype was seen only a few times. DNA of the CDR3: TGTGCCAGCAGCCAAGAAGCCGGGGGGCCGAACACCGGGGAGCTGTTTTTT. Translated: CASSQEAGGPNTGELFF. V gene TRBV4-2 combines with J gene TRBJ2-2; tentatively, D is TRBD2 (7 bases). Trimming took off 0 bases at V and 0 bases at J, with 11 bases between the two ends. The CDR3 length is 17 residues. CDR1 is LGHNA, CDR2 YNFKEQ, per germline.

This clonotype was seen ten or more times. DNA for the CDR3: TGTGCCAGCACCGAAATCGGAGAGGGCCATCAGCCCCAGCATTTT. Translation gives CASTEIGEGHQPQHF. The chain recombines TRBV6-1 with TRBJ1-5, with D unresolved. Germline assignment: CDR1 MNHNS and CDR2 SASEGT. This CDR3 is built from 15 residues. Deletions cut 7 bases from V and 5 bases from J, with 18 bases between.

V gene TRBV6-7 combines with J gene TRBJ2-1; no definite D call. TRBV6-7 is an ORF, with its function uncertain. The CDR3 runs to 16 residues. Trimming shortened V by 0 bases and J by 8 bases, and 17 bases separated the two germline ends. CDR3 coding DNA: TGTGCCAGCAGTTACTCCGCCTCGACGAGCCTGCATGAGCAGTTCTTC. It translates to CASSYSASTSLHEQFF.

This clonotype appeared a few times. This chain joins TRBV7-2 and TRBJ2-1; D remains unclear. Germline CDR1 and CDR2: SGHTA and FQGNSA. The CDR3 spans 13 residues. Between the trimmed V and J ends, which lost 1 base and 6 bases, there was a span of 7 bases. The CDR3 sequence: CASSLGRINEQFF. The CDR3 DNA reads as TGTGCCAGCAGCTTAGGGAGAATCAATGAGCAGTTCTTC.

This clonotype was found a few times. The rearrangement joins TRBV5-5 to TRBJ2-1, with D maybe TRBD1 (5 bases). V was clipped by 2 bases and J by 7 bases, with 13 bases between them. Germline CDR1 and CDR2: SGHKS and YYEKEE (reference sequence). The CDR3 has 14 amino acids. CDR3 DNA: TGTGCCAGCAGCTTAGGTAGGGGTATGAATGAGCAGTTCTTC. Its protein is CASSLGRGMNEQFF.

This clonotype was seen many times. This chain links TRBV12-3 or TRBV12-4 with TRBJ1-5; 10 bases are shared with TRBD1. V lost 3 bases and J lost 3; bases outside the gene matches: 8. CDR3 length equals 17 residues. CDR3 bases: TGTGCCAGCAGTTTCGGACCGGGACAGGGGTCCAATCAGCCCCAGCATTTT. Its protein is CASSFGPGQGSNQPQHF.

The chain uses TRBV20-1 and TRBJ1-1, with unresolved D. Germline CDR1 and CDR2: DFQATT and SNEGSKA (reference sequence). CDR3 length: 13 residues. Trimming stripped 0 bases from V and 7 bases from J, with 12 bases between. The CDR3 region is CSARDPVLIEAFF. DNA of the CDR3: TGCAGTGCTAGAGATCCAGTACTCATTGAAGCTTTCTTT.

This chain joins TRBV6-2 or TRBV6-3 and TRBJ1-1, with D tentatively TRBD1 (5 bases). Trimming shortened V by 7 bases and J by 1 base, and 13 bases separated the two germline ends. The CDR3 extends over 14 amino acids. Looked up from germline, CDR1 is MNHEY and CDR2 is SVGEGT. CDR3 bases: TGTGCCAGCATCCCTAGGGGAAAGAACACTGAAGCTTTCTTT. This sequence encodes CASIPRGKNTEAFF.

V usage is TRBV7-9 and J usage is TRBJ1-1; 7 bases are a match to TRBD1. In germline, CDR1 is SEHNR, CDR2 FQNEAQ (reference sequence). CDR3 length: 16 amino acids. The J segment lost 0 bases and the V segment lost 5 bases, leaving 9 bases of the junction unmatched. The CDR3 spells CASSRPTGTMNTEAFF. CDR3 nucleotide sequence: TGTGCCAGCAGCCGCCCGACAGGGACCATGAACACTGAAGCTTTCTTT.

This clonotype was seen only a few times. CDR3 DNA sequence: TGCAGCGCGGAGTCCAGGGACCGTCAAGAGACCCAGTACTTC. The encoded protein is CSAESRDRQETQYF. The rearrangement joins TRBV29-1 to TRBJ2-5, with D perhaps being TRBD1 or TRBD2 (5 bases each). V was clipped by 7 bases and J by 2 bases, with 17 bases between them. The germline V gene has CDR1 SQVTM and CDR2 ANQGSEA. This CDR3 contains 14 residues.

The sample holds many counts of this clonotype. This rearrangement joins TRBV5-6 to TRBJ2-1; no reliable D call. The CDR3 extends over 12 amino acids. Germline CDR1 is SGHDT and CDR2 is YYEEEE. Trimming removed 1 base at V and 15 bases at J, with 14 bases between. The CDR3 spells CASSLLSGPVFF. CDR3 bases: TGTGCCAGCAGCTTGTTGTCGGGCCCTGTGTTCTTC.

Points on this clonotype: Since no conserved phenylalanine or tryptophan closes the CDR3, a read error is the likely cause. The rearrangement joins TRBV27 to TRBJ2-3, with TRBD2 matching 10 bases. Trimming cost V 5 bases and J 6 bases; bases outside gene matches: 8. From germline, CDR1 is MNHEY and CDR2 SMNVEV (reference sequence). This CDR3 contains 15 residues. The CDR3 is CASSRSAGGLDTQYY. The DNA for the CDR3 is TGTGCCAGCAGTAGATCAGCGGGAGGGCTCGATACGCAGTATTAT.